The 25 T cell receptor beta chains below all came from one sample that was sequenced in a study of cytomegalovirus exposure and HLA in healthy donors. Vbeta (60) and Jbeta (13) primers were used in the PCR. This table comes from immunoSEQ multiplex PCR, and its TCRdb copy is limited to in-frame clones, with some not included. The data contain more than 95,000 clones, under 80% of them singletons. Sequencing input: PBMCs. The origin of the receptors is a woman aged 18-30 years in good health and CMV-seropositive.

The gene calls are TRBV6-6 and TRBJ2-1; 7 bases match TRBD2. The germline V gene encodes CDR1 MNHNY and CDR2 SVGAGI (reference sequence). Losses at the gene ends were 4 bases for V and 9 bases for J; bases not matched to a gene: 9. The CDR3 is made up of 14 amino acids. The CDR3 sequence is CASSFSAGSGEQFF. Here the CDR3 DNA reads TGTGCCAGCAGTTTTTCAGCGGGATCTGGTGAGCAGTTCTTC.

The chain links TRBV5-4 to TRBJ1-1; D perhaps matches TRBD1 (5 bases). Germline loops: CDR1 SGHNT, CDR2 YYREEE (reference sequence). Trimming shortened V by 0 bases and J by 3 bases, and 6 bases separated the two germline ends. The CDR3 is made up of 13 amino acids. The CDR3 region is CASSLAGYTEAFF. CDR3 DNA sequence: TGTGCCAGCAGCTTGGCAGGGTACACTGAAGCTTTCTTT.

This clone occurred a few times. The CDR3 DNA is TGTGCCAGCAGGGCGGACAGATACAATCAGCCCCAGCATTTT. This codes for CASRADRYNQPQHF. This chain joins TRBV6-4 and TRBJ1-5; possibly TRBD1 for D (6 bases). Germline V gene data show CDR1 as MRHNA and CDR2 as SNTAGT. The CDR3 contains 14 residues. With 6 bases removed from V and 3 bases from J, the gap between germline ends came to 12 bases.

The chain joins TRBV29-1 to TRBJ2-7; no reliable D call. CDR1 and CDR2 from the germline V gene are SQVTM and ANQGSEA. This CDR3 region has 12 residues. The V end lost 6 bases, the J end lost 8 bases, and 17 bases lay between the germline ends. CDR3 DNA sequence: TGCAGCGTCCAGGCGAACTCGTACAAGCAGTACTTC. Protein sequence: CSVQANSYKQYF.

In this sample, this clone turned up a few times. The V call is TRBV28, the J call TRBJ1-1, with no clear D. Trimming shortened V by 0 bases and J by 2 bases, and 4 bases separated the two germline ends. The length of the CDR3 is 13 residues. Per germline, CDR1 MDHEN and CDR2 SYDVKM. This CDR3 reads CASSLWANTEAFF. The CDR3 bases are TGTGCCAGCAGTTTATGGGCTAACACTGAAGCTTTCTTT.

This clone has just a few counts. The chain recombines TRBV7-8 with TRBJ1-1; unclear D gene. This CDR3 contains 15 residues. V gave up 8 bases and J gave up 1 base, with 17 bases separating them. Germline CDR1 reads SGHVS; CDR2 reads FQNEAQ. CDR3 sequence (DNA): TGTGCCAGCCGAGATAGGCGCGGGAAGAACACTGAAGCTTTCTTT. It translates to CASRDRRGKNTEAFF.

This clone was seen only once. V is TRBV5-4 and J is TRBJ2-3; no definite D call. Trimming took off 0 bases at V and 3 bases at J, with 8 bases between the two ends. The CDR3 contains 14 residues. The germline V gene encodes CDR1 SGHNT and CDR2 YYREEE (reference sequence). The CDR3 reads CASSLGRKTDTQYF. In nucleotides, the CDR3 is TGTGCCAGCAGCTTGGGGCGGAAGACAGATACGCAGTATTTT.

The rearrangement joins TRBV5-1 to TRBJ2-7; the D gene is possibly TRBD2 (6 bases). This CDR3 is 14 amino acids long. The germline CDR1 and CDR2 sequences are SGHRS and YFSETQ. Between the trimmed V and J ends, which lost 0 bases and 5 bases, there was a span of 12 bases. CDR3: CASSLDPGVDEQYF. CDR3 coding DNA: TGCGCCAGCAGCTTGGACCCGGGAGTCGACGAGCAGTACTTC.

The chain links TRBV13 to TRBJ1-4; 9 bases agree with TRBD1. In germline, CDR1 is PRHDT, CDR2 FYEKMQ (reference sequence). Trimming cost V 4 bases and J 7 bases; bases outside gene matches: 10. CDR3 size: 16 residues. This CDR3 reads CASSSKKTGGREKLFF. The CDR3 DNA reads TGTGCCAGCAGCTCAAAAAAGACAGGGGGGCGTGAAAAACTGTTTTTT.

The chain has TRBV25-1 and TRBJ2-7; D may be TRBD1 (6 bases). V lost 7 bases to trimming and J lost 3 bases, with 10 bases between them. From germline, CDR1 is MGHDK and CDR2 SYGVNS. The CDR3 has 12 residues. The CDR3, as DNA: TGTGCCAGCAATCAGGGGTTCTACGAGCAGTACTTC. Translating gives CASNQGFYEQYF.

This clone has only one observation. The gene calls are TRBV7-2 and TRBJ2-3, with D uncertain. CDR1 and CDR2 (germline): SGHTA, FQGNSA. This CDR3 is built from 14 residues. Trimming left V 0 bases short and J 4 bases short, with 8 bases between. CDR3 residues: CASSLAPSADTQYF. DNA of the CDR3: TGTGCCAGCAGCTTAGCTCCTAGTGCAGATACGCAGTATTTT.

V is TRBV5-4 and J is TRBJ1-4; no reliable D call. The length of the CDR3 is 11 residues. V lost 4 bases to trimming and J lost 11 bases, with 9 bases between them. Germline-derived CDR1 and CDR2 are SGHNT and YYREEE (reference sequence). CDR3 coding DNA: TGTGCCAGCAGCCGGGAAAAGAAACTGTTTTTT. Translation gives CASSREKKLFF.

The chain links TRBV19 to TRBJ1-2; 9 bases match TRBD1. V was pared by 2 bases and J by 12 bases, with 37 bases of the junction left unmatched. CDR1 and CDR2 from the germline V gene are LNHDA and SQIVND (reference sequence). This CDR3 comprises 23 residues. The CDR3 protein is CASSISPGQGVSTYSLTMAVNTF. Here the CDR3 DNA reads TGTGCCAGTAGTATAAGCCCGGGACAGGGAGTTTCCACCTACTCATTAACTATGGCTGTAAACACCTTC.

This chain connects TRBV7-9 to TRBJ2-5; D is possibly TRBD2 (7 bases). This CDR3 region has 13 residues. Trimming cost V 3 bases and J 5 bases, with 10 bases left between them. Germline CDR1 and CDR2: SEHNR and FQNEAQ (reference sequence). The DNA of the CDR3 is TGTGCCAGCAGCTTGCGGGGGCAGGAGACCCAGTACTTC. This gives the protein CASSLRGQETQYF.

J is TRBJ2-7 and V is TRBV5-4; 9 nucleotides align to TRBD1. This CDR3 is 13 amino acids long. Trimming at V came to 6 bases and at J to 1 base, leaving 2 bases not matched to a gene. In germline, CDR1 is SGHNT, CDR2 YYREEE (reference sequence). CDR3: CASTGQGSYEQYF. In DNA form, the CDR3 reads TGTGCCAGCACTGGACAGGGGTCCTACGAGCAGTACTTC.

The rearrangement uses TRBV29-1 and TRBJ2-5, with 9 bases fitting TRBD1. The J call is uncertain, as TRBJ2-7 better fits the DNA end. CDR3 size: 21 residues. Looked up from germline, CDR1 is SQVTM and CDR2 is ANQGSEA. Written as DNA, the CDR3 is TGCAGCGCCTCCCGGACAGGGGACACGCAGGAGGATACTCTAGGGTCCTACGAGCAGTACTTC. Protein sequence: CSASRTGDTQEDTLGSYEQYF.

V is TRBV4-3 and J is TRBJ1-6; 8 bases fit TRBD1. Germline CDR1 reads LGHNA; CDR2 reads YSLEER. CDR3 length equals 15 residues. The J segment lost 9 bases and the V segment lost 3 bases, leaving 7 bases of the junction unmatched. CDR3 protein: CASSQNQGARSPLHF. DNA for the CDR3: TGCGCCAGCAGCCAGAATCAGGGGGCTCGTTCACCCCTCCACTTT.

Here the CDR3 DNA reads TGTGCCAGCAGCTTGTTTTCATTGGCCCGGGTAGCTATAGAGACCCAGTACTTC. Protein: CASSLFSLARVAIETQYF. This sequence joins TRBV5-5 and TRBJ2-5; D remains unclear. The CDR3 has 18 amino acids. V shed 1 base and J shed 4 bases, with 23 bases lying between them. Germline V gene sequence: CDR1 SGHKS, CDR2 YYEKEE (reference sequence). Filled out from reference TRBV5-5 and TRBJ2-5, the complete variable domain reads DAGVTQSPTHLIKTRGQQVTLRCSPISGHKSVSWYQQVLGQGPQFIFQYYEKEERGRGNFPDRFSARQFPNYSSELNVNALLLGDSALYLCASSLFSLARVAIETQYFGPGTRLLVL.

V usage is TRBV11-2 and J usage is TRBJ2-2; 8 bases fit TRBD1. The germline V gene has CDR1 SGHAT and CDR2 FQNNGV. V gave up 7 bases and J gave up 5 bases; unmatched junction bases: 9. There are 15 residues in the CDR3. The CDR3 sequence: CASKFRGRLTGELFF. DNA of the CDR3: TGTGCCAGCAAGTTCAGGGGGCGGTTAACCGGGGAGCTGTTTTTT. The full variable domain, completed using reference TRBV11-2 and TRBJ2-2, is EAGVAQSPRYKIIEKRQSVAFWCNPISGHATLYWYQQILGQGPKLLIQFQNNGVVDDSQLPKDRFSAERLKGVDSTLKIQPAKLEDSAVYLCASKFRGRLTGELFFGEGSRLTVL.

This clone showed up just a few times. This chain links TRBV7-8 with TRBJ2-1; D call uncertain. Germline CDR1 and CDR2: SGHVS and FQNEAQ. V lost 5 bases and J 3 bases, leaving 17 bases between the germline ends. The CDR3 is 16 residues long. The CDR3 region is CASSTLRTVLYNEQFF. CDR3 nucleotide sequence: TGTGCCAGCAGCACCTTAAGAACAGTTCTCTACAATGAGCAGTTCTTC.

The chain couples TRBV15 to TRBJ2-1, with a possible D match to TRBD1 (6 bases). V lost 1 base to trimming and J lost 8 bases, with 12 bases between them. Germline CDR1 reads LNHNV; CDR2 reads YYDKDF (reference sequence). The CDR3 runs 14 residues. The CDR3 DNA follows: TGTGCCACCAGCAGAGGAGGGGGTGGGTATGAGCAGTTCTTC. It encodes CATSRGGGGYEQFF. Supplemented by reference TRBV15 and TRBJ2-1, the full variable domain reads DAMVIQNPRYQVTQFGKPVTLSCSQTLNHNVMYWYQQKSSQAPKLLFHYYDKDFNNEADTPDNFQSRRPNTSFCFLDIRSPGLGDTAMYLCATSRGGGGYEQFFGPGTRLTVL.

V gene TRBV7-3 combines with J gene TRBJ1-1, with D maybe TRBD1 (6 bases). Trimming cost V 4 bases and J 5 bases, with 11 bases left between them. The CDR3 runs to 13 residues. CDR1 and CDR2 (germline): SGHTA, FQGTGA. CDR3 amino acids: CASSWAGDTEAFF. CDR3 nucleotides: TGTGCCAGCAGCTGGGCAGGGGATACTGAAGCTTTCTTT.

This clone showed up just once. The rearrangement uses TRBV27 and TRBJ1-5, with no clear D. From germline, CDR1 is MNHEY and CDR2 SMNVEV (reference sequence). CDR3 size: 12 residues. V was trimmed by 5 bases and J by 3 bases, leaving 5 bases between them. CDR3 sequence: CASSAINQPQHF. CDR3 sequence (DNA): TGTGCCAGCAGTGCGATCAATCAGCCCCAGCATTTT.

The V call is TRBV5-4, the J call TRBJ2-7; a weak D match, TRBD1 (5 bases). The CDR3 totals 14 residues. Germline CDR1 is SGHNT and CDR2 is YYREEE (reference sequence). Trimming left V 0 bases short and J 3 bases short, with 10 bases between. The CDR3 DNA is TGTGCCAGCAGCTTGGCTCAAAGGGGCTACGAGCAGTACTTC. It yields the protein CASSLAQRGYEQYF.

The chain employs TRBV13 and TRBJ1-1, with D hard to call. V shed 2 bases and J shed 1 base, with 8 bases lying between them. The CDR3 totals 14 residues. The V gene's germline CDR1 is PRHDT and CDR2 FYEKMQ (reference sequence). CDR3 residues: CASSLRRGNTEAFF. CDR3 DNA: TGTGCCAGCAGCTTAAGGCGGGGGAACACTGAAGCTTTCTTT.